Listed below are T cell receptor beta chains from one sample, sequenced in a study of T-cell reconstitution after alpha-beta-depleted transplantation in children. Via MiXCR, TCRdb re-called the PCR reads, giving one row per CDR3 protein. The table records 200,000 to 300,000 distinct CDR3 sequences, more than 10% of them present only once. The specimen comprised PBMCs from the stem cell graft donor, sampled from the stem cell graft. The receptors derive from a human donor who donated a stem cell graft to a child with acute lymphoblastic leukemia. The CDR3 runs from the conserved cysteine through the conserved F or W.

>TRBV12-3/TRBV12-4|TRBJ2-3|15
CASSFYWANTDTQYF
>TRBV9|TRBJ2-1|15
CASSVESSLHNEQFF
>TRBV9|TRBJ2-1|15
CASSALAGGYNEQFF
>TRBV20-1|TRBJ2-5|15
CSATTSGRGRETQYF
>TRBV7-9|TRBJ2-3|13
CASSFLVGDTQYF
>TRBV12-3/TRBV12-4|TRBJ2-7|13
CASSKTSSYEQYF
>TRBV6-5|TRBJ1-6|15
CASSYSTGLDSPLHF
>TRBV10-3|TRBJ1-2|11
CAMADRTGYTF
>TRBV11-2|TRBJ2-6|18
CASSLTSGYNSGANVLTF
>TRBV25-1|TRBJ2-2|15
CASSENRANTGELFF
>TRBV25-1|TRBJ2-5|16
CASSELSSGLQETQYF
>TRBV29-1|TRBJ2-1|12
CSVEWQYNEQFF
>TRBV7-2|TRBJ2-3|15
CASSFVWGGADTQYF
>TRBV19|TRBJ2-1|11
CASGTRGEQFF
>TRBV5-1|TRBJ2-3|15
CASSLAGSQTDTQYF
>TRBV28|TRBJ2-3|16
CASSFPGLAGVVTQYF
>TRBV3-1|TRBJ2-7|18
CAISPRDRRLAGVYEQYF
>TRBV9|TRBJ2-2|12
CASSVVNGELFF
>TRBV6-1|TRBJ1-1|13
CASHGTMNTEAFF
>TRBV10-3|TRBJ2-5|16
CAISEGLAGGRETQYF
>TRBV7-2|TRBJ2-5|12
CASSSYTQTQYF
>TRBV6-1|TRBJ2-2|13
CASSEGRTGELFF
>TRBV3-1|TRBJ1-2|16
CASSQDSVGQGYGYTF
>TRBV27|TRBJ1-1|13
CAVQQGARTEAFF
>TRBV27|TRBJ2-7|16
CASSPLSSGGKDEQYF